This TCR beta chain was recorded in a study of blood T cells in healthy people across ages. Whole-study context: About one barcoded TCR beta cDNA was captured per two T cells.

Remarks on this clonotype: Its antigen is unidentified.

Researchers isolated at least 7 million PBMCs per sample. This CDR3 is built from 15 residues. V lost 6 bases to trimming and J lost 4 bases; unmatched junction nucleotides: 6. Germline CDR1 and CDR2: MNHEY and SVGEGT. For the second PCR, which ran for about 7 to 11 cycles, a sample-barcoded 5' primer and a J-beta primer mix were used. From the 5' RACE reads, TCRdb called clonotypes with MiXCR, one entry per CDR3 protein. Here the sample spans almost 1 million distinct CDR3 sequences, around 54% being singletons. Study observations and caveats: Per-million-T-cell TCR beta diversity fell roughly linearly with age.

This clonotype originated in a woman in her fifties or sixties in good health. V usage is TRBV6-2 or TRBV6-3 and J usage is TRBJ2-5, with 12 positions matching TRBD2. The sequencing sample was made of blood. The CDR3 nucleotides read TGTGCCAGCAGCCTTTGGGGACTAGCGGGAGAGACCCAGTACTTC. The encoded protein is CASSLWGLAGETQYF.